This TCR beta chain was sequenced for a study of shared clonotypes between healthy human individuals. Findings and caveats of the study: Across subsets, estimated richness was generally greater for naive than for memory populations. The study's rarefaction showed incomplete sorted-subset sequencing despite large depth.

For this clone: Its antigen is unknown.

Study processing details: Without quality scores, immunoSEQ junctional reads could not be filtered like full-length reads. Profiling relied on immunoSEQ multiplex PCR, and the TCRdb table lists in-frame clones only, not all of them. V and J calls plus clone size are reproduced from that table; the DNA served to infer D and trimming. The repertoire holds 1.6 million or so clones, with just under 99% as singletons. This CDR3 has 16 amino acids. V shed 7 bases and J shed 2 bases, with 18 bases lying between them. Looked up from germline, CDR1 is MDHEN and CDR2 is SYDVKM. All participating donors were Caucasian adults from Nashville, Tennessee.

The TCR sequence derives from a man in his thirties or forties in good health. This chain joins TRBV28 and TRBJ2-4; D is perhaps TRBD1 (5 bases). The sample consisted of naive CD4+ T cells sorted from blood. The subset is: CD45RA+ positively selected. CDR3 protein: CASKEIVTATKNIQYF. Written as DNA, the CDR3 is TGTGCCAGCAAGGAGATTGTGACAGCAACCAAAAACATTCAGTACTTC.